This TCR beta chain was sequenced for a study of T cells in Graves' hyperthyroidism and ophthalmopathy. In the study overall: Peripheral blood draws took place at initial diagnosis, ahead of any treatment.

Hyperthyroidism was newly diagnosed in patients aged 18 to 65 (duration under 2 months). The diagnostic basis comprised clinical symptoms, serum thyroxine and TRAb, thyroid ultrasound and orbital computed tomography. CDR3 length: 14 amino acids. Germline assignment: CDR1 KGHSH and CDR2 LQKENI. V dropped 3 bases and J dropped 2; count of bases not matched to a gene: 4. Whole-study results and caveats: The model forecast ophthalmopathy, anticipating it by a median around 6.9 months before onset.

This clonotype was counted between two and nine times. The antigen remains undetermined. RNA transcripts were the template for amplifying TCR beta CDR3 regions. A set of HTBI primers served as the primers for a first-round RT-PCR of the TCR CDR3. One entry per CDR3 protein results from TCRdb running MiXCR on the multiplex PCR reads. Altogether fewer than 300,000 distinct CDR3 sequences are present, 20% to 30% being singletons, with the ten largest covering 20% to 30%. The sample taken for sequencing was blood. The chain combines TRBV18 with TRBJ2-7, with TRBD2 identical over 7 bases. This clonotype originated in a man in his forties with Graves' hyperthyroidism that later progressed to Graves' ophthalmopathy. The CDR3 loop reads CASSPRGSTYEQYF. In DNA, the CDR3 is TGTGCCAGCTCACCTCGCGGGAGTACCTACGAGCAGTACTTC.